One sample yielded the 11 T cell receptor beta chains listed below, sequenced in a study of cytomegalovirus exposure and HLA in healthy donors listed by TCRdb under 2017. The library was made by the immunoSEQ multiplex PCR assay. The multiplex PCR relied on a mix of 60 forward primers for TCR Vbeta segments and 13 reverse primers for TCR Jbeta segments. Here the immuneACCESS table is served through TCRdb, limited to in-frame sequences with V and J called. Missing clones are a known gap in these copies; in checked studies unresolved V genes cover under half, and the rest lacks a known reason. The sample has about 120,000 clones on record, 65% to 80% of them singletons. About 2.5% of the sample is taken by the ten largest. Sequencing was done on a sample of PBMCs. Receptor source: a woman in her thirties or forties in good health and CMV-seropositive.

This chain joins TRBV5-5 and TRBJ2-1; tentatively, D is TRBD1 (5 bases). The V end lost 0 bases, the J end lost 2 bases, and 12 bases lay between the germline ends. CDR1 is SGHKS and CDR2 is YYEKEE in the germline V gene (reference sequence). The CDR3 length is 16 residues. CDR3 DNA: TGTGCCAGCAGCTTGGCTAGGACACCGACCTACAATGAGCAGTTCTTC. This codes for CASSLARTPTYNEQFF.

The chain combines TRBV27 with TRBJ1-6, with D perhaps TRBD1 (5 bases). The CDR3 has 16 amino acids. Germline CDR1 and CDR2: MNHEY and SMNVEV (reference sequence). The ends were cut back, 8 bases at V and 6 bases at J, with 20 bases in the middle. The CDR3 reads CASSSPGTPVNSPLHF. The CDR3 DNA reads TGTGCCAGCTCCTCCCCCGGGACTCCGGTTAATTCACCCCTCCACTTT.

The gene calls are TRBV6-7 and TRBJ2-3, with TRBD2 matching over 8 bases. TRBV6-7 is treated as an ORF (open reading frame) with a function not yet certain. The CDR3 loop spans 16 amino acids. Germline trimming cut 2 bases from V and 3 bases from J; bases unmatched to any gene: 7. For the CDR3, the DNA is TGTGCCAGCAGTTACCCTCAGACTAGCGTGACAGATACGCAGTATTTT. It codes for CASSYPQTSVTDTQYF.

This clone was counted a few times. The chain recombines TRBV5-1 with TRBJ1-1; TRBD1 matches at 9 bases. Germline V gene sequence: CDR1 SGHRS, CDR2 YFSETQ. J gave up 3 bases and V 5 bases, and 5 bases lay outside the gene matches. This CDR3 is 14 amino acids long. CDR3 residues: CASRGGQGYTEAFF. CDR3 nucleotides: TGCGCCAGCAGGGGGGGACAGGGTTACACTGAAGCTTTCTTT.

The chain carries TRBV7-9 and TRBJ1-1, with TRBD1 as a possible D gene (6 bases). Looked up from germline, CDR1 is SEHNR and CDR2 is FQNEAQ (reference sequence). The CDR3 runs to 13 residues. V was cut by 7 bases and J by 4 bases, with 13 bases left in between. In DNA form, the CDR3 reads TGTGCCAGCACACTTGGGGGGGCCACTGAAGCTTTCTTT. This sequence encodes CASTLGGATEAFF.

Notes on this clone: The same CDR3 is also encoded by other DNA sequences in this sample. The gene calls are TRBV7-2 and TRBJ2-7; possible D gene TRBD2, 5 bases. V lost 3 bases and J lost 0, with 12 bases in between. CDR1 is SGHTA and CDR2 is FQGNSA in the germline V gene. This CDR3 is built from 15 residues. Here the CDR3 reads CASSLASGSSYEQYF. The CDR3 nucleotides are TGTGCCAGCAGCTTGGCGTCGGGGTCCTCCTACGAGCAGTACTTC.

This chain connects TRBV19 to TRBJ2-6, with 7 nucleotides matching TRBD1. V shed 5 bases and J 2 bases; nucleotides not matched to a gene: 3. The length of the CDR3 is 15 residues. Germline V gene sequence: CDR1 LNHDA, CDR2 SQIVND (reference sequence). The CDR3 is CASSQGGAGANVLTF. The CDR3 bases are TGTGCCAGTAGTCAAGGGGGCGCTGGGGCCAACGTCCTGACTTTC.

The chain carries TRBV18 and TRBJ2-1, with D maybe TRBD2 (5 bases). The CDR3 covers 12 residues. V lost 2 bases, J lost 8 bases, and 7 bases lay in between. The germline V gene encodes CDR1 KGHSH and CDR2 LQKENI. The CDR3 here is CASSPGGHEQFF. The CDR3 DNA reads as TGTGCCAGCTCACCAGGAGGCCATGAGCAGTTCTTC.

A word on this clone: Different DNA sequences within this sample yield the same CDR3. This rearrangement joins TRBV19 to TRBJ2-1; 8 bases match TRBD1. Germline V gives CDR1 LNHDA, CDR2 SQIVND (reference sequence). The junction had 0 bases not matched to a gene; V was cut back by 1 base and J by 1 base. The CDR3 extends over 15 amino acids. The DNA of the CDR3 is TGTGCCAGTAGTATAGGACAGGGGTCCTACAATGAGCAGTTCTTC. Amino acid sequence: CASSIGQGSYNEQFF. Full variable domain (outside the CDR3, taken from reference TRBV19 and TRBJ2-1): DGGITQSPKYLFRKEGQNVTLSCEQNLNHDAMYWYRQDPGQGLRLIYYSQIVNDFQKGDIAEGYSVSREKKESFPLTVTSAQKNPTAFYLCASSIGQGSYNEQFFGPGTRLTVL.

The chain recombines TRBV7-2 with TRBJ1-5; TRBD1 might be the D (6 bases). The CDR3 sequence is 15 residues long. V lost 6 bases, J lost 2 bases, and 14 bases lay in between. Germline CDR1 reads SGHTA; CDR2 reads FQGNSA. For the CDR3, the DNA is TGTGCCAGCAGGAGGGGGGGGGCGGGCAATCAGCCCCAGCATTTT. Translation: CASRRGGAGNQPQHF.

The rearrangement joins TRBV6-5 to TRBJ1-1; D unresolved. Trimming shortened V by 2 bases and J by 1 base, and 5 bases separated the two germline ends. Germline-derived CDR1 and CDR2 are MNHEY and SVGAGI. This CDR3 is 13 amino acids long. The CDR3 sequence is CASSYGRNTEAFF. The CDR3 DNA sequence: TGTGCCAGCAGTTACGGCAGGAACACTGAAGCTTTCTTT.